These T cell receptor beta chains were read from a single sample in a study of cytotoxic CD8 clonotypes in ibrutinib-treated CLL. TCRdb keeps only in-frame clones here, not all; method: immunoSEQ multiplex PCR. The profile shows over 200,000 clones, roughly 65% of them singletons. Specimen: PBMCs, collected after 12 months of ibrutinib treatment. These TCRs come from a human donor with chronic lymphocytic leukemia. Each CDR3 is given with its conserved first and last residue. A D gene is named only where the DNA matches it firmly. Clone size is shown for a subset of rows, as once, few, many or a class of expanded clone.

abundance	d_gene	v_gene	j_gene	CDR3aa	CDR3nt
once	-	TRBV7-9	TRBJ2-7	CASSFPTGGAGTPSYEQYF	TGTGCCAGCAGCTTTCCCACAGGAGGGGCCGGGACTCCATCCTACGAGCAGTACTTC
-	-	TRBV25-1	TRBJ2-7	CASSRGSEQYF	TGTGCCAGCAGTAGGGGGAGCGAGCAGTACTTC
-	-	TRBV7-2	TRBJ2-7	CASSPFSYEQYF	TGTGCCAGCAGCCCCTTCTCCTACGAGCAGTACTTC
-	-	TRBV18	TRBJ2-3	CASSPLRTDTQYF	TGTGCCAGCTCACCGTTGAGGACAGATACGCAGTATTTT
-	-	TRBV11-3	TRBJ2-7	CASRSSSYEQYF	TGTGCCAGCAGGAGCAGCTCCTACGAGCAGTACTTC
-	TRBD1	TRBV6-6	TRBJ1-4	CASSYSEGAHEKLFF	TGTGCCAGCAGTTATTCTGAGGGGGCCCATGAAAAACTGTTTTTT
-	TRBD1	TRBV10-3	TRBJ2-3	CAISSGQGVFTDTQYF	TGTGCCATCAGCTCCGGACAGGGAGTATTCACAGATACGCAGTATTTT
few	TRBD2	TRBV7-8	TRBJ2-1	CASHRASGNRNEQFF	TGTGCCAGCCACCGGGCTAGCGGGAACCGCAATGAGCAGTTCTTC
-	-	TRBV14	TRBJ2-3	CASSQDGVSRDTQYF	TGTGCCAGCAGCCAAGATGGGGTAAGCCGCGATACGCAGTATTTT
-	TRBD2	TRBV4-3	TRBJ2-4	CASSQTSARENIQYF	TGCGCCAGCAGCCAAACTAGCGCTAGGGAAAACATTCAGTACTTC
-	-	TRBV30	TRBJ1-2	CAWSAPRLTTF	TGTGCCTGGAGTGCCCCAAGGCTAACCACCTTC
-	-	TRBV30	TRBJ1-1	CAWILRANTEAFF	TGTGCCTGGATACTAAGAGCGAACACTGAAGCTTTCTTT
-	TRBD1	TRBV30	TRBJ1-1	CAWSVPDRGYMNTEAFF	TGTGCCTGGAGTGTACCCGACAGGGGGTACATGAACACTGAAGCTTTCTTT
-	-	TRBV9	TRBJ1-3	CASSEEQGQMGNTIYF	TGTGCCAGCAGCGAGGAACAGGGCCAGATGGGAAACACCATATATTTT
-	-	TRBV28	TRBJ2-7	CASSWGIPGEQYF	TGTGCCAGCAGTTGGGGGATTCCGGGGGAGCAGTACTTC
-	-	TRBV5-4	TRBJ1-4	CASSFGQSTNEKLFF	TGTGCCAGCAGCTTCGGACAGTCAACTAATGAAAAACTGTTTTTT
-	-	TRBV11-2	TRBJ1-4	CASSLVRTSEKLFF	TGTGCCAGCAGCTTAGTACGGACCTCTGAAAAACTGTTTTTT
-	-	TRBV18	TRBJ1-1	CASSPGLGGNTEAFF	TGTGCCAGCTCACCAGGGTTGGGGGGCAACACTGAAGCTTTCTTT
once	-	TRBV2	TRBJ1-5	CASSEFSSNQPQHF	TGTGCCAGCAGTGAATTCAGTAGCAATCAGCCCCAGCATTTT
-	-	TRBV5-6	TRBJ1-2	CASSLFNRANSNYGYTF	TGTGCCAGCAGCTTGTTTAACAGGGCGAACTCTAACTATGGCTACACCTTC
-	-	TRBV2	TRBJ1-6	CASNSQGSANSPLHF	TGTGCCAGCAACTCGCAGGGATCGGCAAATTCACCCCTCCACTTT
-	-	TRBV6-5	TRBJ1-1	CASRQTQNTEAFF	TGTGCCAGCAGACAGACACAGAACACTGAAGCTTTCTTT
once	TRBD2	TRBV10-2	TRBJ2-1	CASSDRGTSTDNEQFF	TGCGCCAGCAGTGATAGGGGGACTAGCACCGACAATGAGCAGTTCTTC
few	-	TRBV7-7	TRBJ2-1	CASSLVVGEQFF	TGTGCTAGCAGCTTAGTGGTGGGAGAGCAGTTCTTC
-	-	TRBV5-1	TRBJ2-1	CASSTAGFASYNEQFF	TGCGCCAGCAGCACCGCAGGGTTCGCTTCGTACAATGAGCAGTTCTTC
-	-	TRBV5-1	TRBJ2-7	CASSPALSASAYEQYF	TGCGCCAGCAGCCCGGCCTTGTCAGCCTCGGCCTACGAGCAGTACTTC
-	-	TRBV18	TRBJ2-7	CASSPFGPYEQYF	TGTGCCAGCTCCCCGTTTGGGCCCTACGAGCAGTACTTC
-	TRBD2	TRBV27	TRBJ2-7	CASTREGLGYEQYF	TGTGCCAGCACCCGGGAGGGGCTCGGCTACGAGCAGTACTTC
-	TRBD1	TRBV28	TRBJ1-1	CASRETGSNTEAFF	TGTGCCAGCAGGGAGACAGGGTCCAACACTGAAGCTTTCTTT
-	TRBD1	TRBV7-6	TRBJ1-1	CASSLETGEVGTEAFF	TGTGCCAGCAGCTTGGAGACAGGGGAGGTGGGGACTGAAGCTTTCTTT
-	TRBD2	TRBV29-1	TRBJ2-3	CSVTSGGTDTQYF	TGCAGCGTTACTAGCGGGGGCACAGATACGCAGTATTTT
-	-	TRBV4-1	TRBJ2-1	CASSQDSLIPSEQFF	TGCGCCAGCAGCCAAGATAGCTTGATACCAAGTGAGCAGTTCTTC
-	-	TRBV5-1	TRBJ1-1	CASSPGGLEVGAFF	TGCGCCAGCAGCCCCGGGGGCCTAGAGGTAGGAGCTTTCTTT
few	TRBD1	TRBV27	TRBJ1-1	CASSARTGGTEAFF	TGTGCCAGCAGTGCTCGGACAGGGGGAACTGAAGCTTTCTTT
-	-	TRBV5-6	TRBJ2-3	CASSLRGALTDTQYF	TGTGCCAGCAGCTTGCGGGGGGCCCTGACAGATACGCAGTATTTT
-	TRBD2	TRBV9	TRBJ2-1	CASSATSGGSYNEQFF	TGTGCCAGCAGCGCTACAAGCGGGGGGTCCTACAATGAGCAGTTCTTC
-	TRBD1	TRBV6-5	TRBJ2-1	CASSIDRGRYNEQFF	TGTGCCAGCAGTATCGACAGGGGAAGGTACAATGAGCAGTTCTTC
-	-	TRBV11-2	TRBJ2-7	CASSLEGNYEQYF	TGTGCCAGCAGCTTAGAGGGCAACTACGAGCAGTACTTC
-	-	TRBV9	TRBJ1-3	CASSARQEGGNTIYF	TGTGCCAGCAGCGCCCGACAGGAGGGTGGAAACACCATATATTTT
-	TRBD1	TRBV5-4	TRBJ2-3	CASSLVGWDRETDTQYF	TGTGCCAGCAGCTTGGTTGGTTGGGACAGGGAAACAGATACGCAGTATTTT
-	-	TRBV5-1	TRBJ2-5	CASSSGEVYQETQYF	TGCGCCAGCAGCTCAGGGGAGGTATATCAAGAGACCCAGTACTTC
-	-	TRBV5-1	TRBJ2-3	CASSLVLTGTDTQYF	TGCGCCAGCAGCTTGGTCCTCACCGGGACAGATACGCAGTATTTT
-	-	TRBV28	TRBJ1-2	CASSYGQNYGYTF	TGTGCCAGCAGCTACGGACAGAACTATGGCTACACCTTC
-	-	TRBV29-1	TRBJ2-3	CSSDRPTDTQYF	TGCAGCAGCGACAGACCCACAGATACGCAGTATTTT
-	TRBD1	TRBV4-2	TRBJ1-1	CASSQDGTGDGAPTEAFF	TGTGCCAGCAGCCAAGATGGGACAGGGGATGGTGCACCCACTGAAGCTTTCTTT
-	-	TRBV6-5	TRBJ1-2	CASSYSTGVGYGYTF	TGTGCCAGCAGTTACTCGACCGGGGTGGGGTATGGCTACACCTTC
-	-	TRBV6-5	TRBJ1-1	CASSPGGGLNTEAFF	TGTGCCAGCAGTCCCGGGGGGGGTTTGAACACTGAAGCTTTCTTT
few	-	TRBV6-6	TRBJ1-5	CASSYPTLAQPQHF	TGTGCCAGCAGTTATCCCACACTCGCTCAGCCCCAGCATTTT
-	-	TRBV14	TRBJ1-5	CASSQGGGAGQPQHF	TGTGCCAGCAGCCAAGGAGGGGGGGCAGGTCAGCCCCAGCATTTT
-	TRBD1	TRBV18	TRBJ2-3	CASSHDRGPTDTQYF	TGTGCCAGCTCACATGACAGGGGGCCGACAGATACGCAGTATTTT
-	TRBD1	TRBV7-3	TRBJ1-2	CASSFGRTGADERNLSNYGYTF	TGTGCCAGCAGCTTCGGGCGGACAGGGGCCGACGAGCGTAACCTGAGTAACTATGGCTACACCTTC
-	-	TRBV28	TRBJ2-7	CASSLNRGFGEQYF	TGTGCCAGCAGTTTAAATAGAGGCTTTGGGGAGCAGTACTTC
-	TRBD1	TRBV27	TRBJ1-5	CASSLLAGGSWSNQPQHF	TGTGCCAGCAGTTTACTGGCAGGGGGTAGCTGGAGCAATCAGCCCCAGCATTTT
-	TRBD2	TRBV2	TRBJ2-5	CASSDQRGGLETQYF	TGTGCCAGCAGTGACCAGCGGGGGGGCTTGGAGACCCAGTACTTC
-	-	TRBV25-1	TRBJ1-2	CASRGGYGYTF	TGTGCCAGCAGAGGGGGGTATGGCTACACCTTC
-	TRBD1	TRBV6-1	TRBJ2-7	CAISELFYGQGYEQYF	TGTGCCATCAGTGAGTTATTCTATGGACAGGGCTACGAGCAGTACTTC
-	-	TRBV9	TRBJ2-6	CASSAFSGANVLTF	TGTGCCAGCAGCGCCTTCTCTGGGGCCAACGTCCTGACTTTC
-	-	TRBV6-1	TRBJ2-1	CASNPPWGEGNEQFF	TGTGCCAGCAACCCACCGTGGGGCGAAGGCAATGAGCAGTTCTTC
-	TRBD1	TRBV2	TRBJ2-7	CASRPRGPHSYEQYF	TGTGCCAGCAGACCCAGGGGGCCCCACTCCTACGAGCAGTACTTC